This note documents a single T cell receptor beta chain sequence. This entry comes from a study of blood T cell repertoires in COVID-19. CDR3 length: 13 amino acids. Germline CDR1 and CDR2: SGHNT and YENEEA. The trim removed 8 bases at V and 4 bases at J, leaving 4 bases unmatched. In the original workflow: Cell counts per sample came from amplifying reference gene primers. Sequencing used immunoSEQ multiplex PCR; TCRdb keeps in-frame clones, though not all of them. The V and J calls and clone size were taken over from that table, and D and trimming were inferred from the DNA. The sample holds nearly 95,000 clones, about nine tenths seen once.

The receptor comes from a human donor with active COVID-19. The donor label of this sample is uncertain. Sequencing was carried out using peripheral blood. This chain links TRBV11-3 with TRBJ2-2, with 7 bases aligning to TRBD2. CDR3 sequence reads: CASAGGSTGELFF. Here the CDR3 DNA reads TGTGCCAGCGCCGGGGGGAGCACCGGGGAGCTGTTTTTT.